Detailed here is one TCR beta chain. These data originate in a study of T-cell reconstitution after alpha-beta-depleted transplantation in children. CDR1 is SGHVS and CDR2 is FNYEAQ in the germline V gene. Trimming pared 5 bases from V and 4 bases from J, leaving 12 bases between. CDR3 size: 14 residues. The authors prepared the TCRbeta library with unique molecular identifiers. TCRdb re-called the PCR reads with MiXCR, one entry per CDR3 protein. The repertoire has some 460,000 distinct CDR3 sequences, around 16% of them found once; the top ten carry roughly 27%. This TCR was sampled from a boy under two years old who had a stem cell transplant for Wiskott-Aldrich syndrome, so the T cells may come from the graft donor. Here the sequenced sample was PBMCs, mostly from graft donor cells, taken 360 days after TCRalphabeta/CD19-depleted stem cell transplant. The chain joins TRBV7-6 to TRBJ2-1, with no clear D. CDR3 sequence: CASSPVRRYNEQFF. In DNA form, the CDR3 reads TGTGCCAGCAGCCCAGTTCGGAGATACAATGAGCAGTTCTTC.